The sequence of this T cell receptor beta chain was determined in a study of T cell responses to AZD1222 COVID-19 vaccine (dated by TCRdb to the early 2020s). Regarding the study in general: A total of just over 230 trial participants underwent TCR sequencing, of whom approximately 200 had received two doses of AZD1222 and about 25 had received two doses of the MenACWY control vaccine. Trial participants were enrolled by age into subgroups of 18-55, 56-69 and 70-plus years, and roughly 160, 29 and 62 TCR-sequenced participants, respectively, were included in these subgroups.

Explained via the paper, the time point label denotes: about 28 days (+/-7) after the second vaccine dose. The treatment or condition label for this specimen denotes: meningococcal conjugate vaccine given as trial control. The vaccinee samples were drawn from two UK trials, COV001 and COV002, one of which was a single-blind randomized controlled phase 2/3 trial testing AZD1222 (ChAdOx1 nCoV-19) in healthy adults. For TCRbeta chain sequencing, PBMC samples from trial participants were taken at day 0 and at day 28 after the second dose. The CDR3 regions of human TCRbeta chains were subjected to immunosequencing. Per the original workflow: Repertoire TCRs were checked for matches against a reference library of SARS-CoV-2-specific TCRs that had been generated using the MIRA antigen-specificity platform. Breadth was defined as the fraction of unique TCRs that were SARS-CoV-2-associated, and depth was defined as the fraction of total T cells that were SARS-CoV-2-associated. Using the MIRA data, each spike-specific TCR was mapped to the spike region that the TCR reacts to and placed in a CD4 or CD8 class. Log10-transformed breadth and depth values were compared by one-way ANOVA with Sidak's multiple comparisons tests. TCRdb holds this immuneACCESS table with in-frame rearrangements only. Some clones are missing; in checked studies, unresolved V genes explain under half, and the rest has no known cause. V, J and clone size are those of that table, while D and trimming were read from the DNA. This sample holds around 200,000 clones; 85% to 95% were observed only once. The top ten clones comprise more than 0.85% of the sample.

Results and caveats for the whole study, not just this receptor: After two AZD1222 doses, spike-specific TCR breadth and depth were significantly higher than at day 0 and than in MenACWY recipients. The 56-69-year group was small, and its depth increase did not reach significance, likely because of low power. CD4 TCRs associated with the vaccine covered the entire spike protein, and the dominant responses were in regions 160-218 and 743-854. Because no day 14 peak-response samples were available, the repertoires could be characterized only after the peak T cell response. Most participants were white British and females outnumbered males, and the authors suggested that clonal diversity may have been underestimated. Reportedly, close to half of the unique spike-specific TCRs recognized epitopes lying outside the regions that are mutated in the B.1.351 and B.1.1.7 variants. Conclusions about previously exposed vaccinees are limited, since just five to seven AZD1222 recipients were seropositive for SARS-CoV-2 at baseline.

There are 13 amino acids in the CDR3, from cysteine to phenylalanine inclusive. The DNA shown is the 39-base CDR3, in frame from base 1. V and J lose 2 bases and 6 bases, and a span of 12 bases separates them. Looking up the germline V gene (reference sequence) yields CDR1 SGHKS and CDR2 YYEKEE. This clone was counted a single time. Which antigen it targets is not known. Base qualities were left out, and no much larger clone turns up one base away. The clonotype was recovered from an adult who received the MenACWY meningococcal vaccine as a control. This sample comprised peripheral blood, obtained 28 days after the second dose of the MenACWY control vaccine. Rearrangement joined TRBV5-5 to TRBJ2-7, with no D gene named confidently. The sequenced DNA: TGTGCCAGCAGCTTCTTAGGGCCTCGCGAGCAGTACTTC. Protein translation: CASSFLGPREQYF.